This T cell receptor (beta chain) is drawn from a study of cytomegalovirus exposure and HLA in healthy donors. All the people who gave samples were healthy bone marrow donors. Amplification used 60 Vbeta primers and 13 Jbeta primers. The data were produced by immunoSEQ multiplex PCR, yet TCRdb's version contains in-frame clones alone and is incomplete. The table shows approximately 140,000 clones, with around 77% occurring only once. From germline, CDR1 is MNHNS and CDR2 SASEGT. V shed 2 bases and J 7 bases; nucleotides not matched to a gene: 7. The CDR3 runs to 15 residues. Study-level findings and limits: A later analysis showed TCR association rates differing by HLA locus, peaking at DRB1 and lowest at HLA-C.

This clone came up a few times. The target antigen is unknown. The source material was PBMCs. J is TRBJ2-3 and V is TRBV6-1; 9 positions match TRBD1. This clonotype was sampled from a woman aged 45-65 years in good health and CMV-seronegative. The CDR3 nucleotides are TGTGCCAGCAGTGAACCTGGGACAGGGTGGAATACGCAGTATTTT. Residues: CASSEPGTGWNTQYF.